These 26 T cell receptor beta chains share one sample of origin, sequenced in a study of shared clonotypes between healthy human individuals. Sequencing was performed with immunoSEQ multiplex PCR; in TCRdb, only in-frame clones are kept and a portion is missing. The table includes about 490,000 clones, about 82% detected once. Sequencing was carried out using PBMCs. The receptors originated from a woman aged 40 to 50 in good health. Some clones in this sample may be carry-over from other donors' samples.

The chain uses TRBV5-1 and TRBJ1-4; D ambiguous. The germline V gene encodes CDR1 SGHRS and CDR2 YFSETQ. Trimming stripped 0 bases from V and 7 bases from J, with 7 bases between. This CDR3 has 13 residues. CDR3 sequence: CASSLVPGEKLFF. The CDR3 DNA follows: TGCGCCAGCAGCTTGGTTCCGGGTGAAAAACTGTTTTTT.

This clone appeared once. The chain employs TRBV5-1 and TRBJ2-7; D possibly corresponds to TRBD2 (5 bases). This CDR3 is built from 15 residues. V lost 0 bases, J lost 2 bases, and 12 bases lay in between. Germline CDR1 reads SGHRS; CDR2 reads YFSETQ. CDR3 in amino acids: CASSLGLATTYEQYF. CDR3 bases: TGCGCCAGCAGCTTGGGGCTTGCGACTACCTACGAGCAGTACTTC.

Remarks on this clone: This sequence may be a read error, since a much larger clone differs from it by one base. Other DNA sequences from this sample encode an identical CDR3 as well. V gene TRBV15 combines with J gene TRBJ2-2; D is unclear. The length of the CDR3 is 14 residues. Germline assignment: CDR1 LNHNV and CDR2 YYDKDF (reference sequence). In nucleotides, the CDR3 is TGCGCCACCAGCAGAGTATCGGAAAACGGGGAGCTGTTTTTT. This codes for CATSRVSENGELFF.

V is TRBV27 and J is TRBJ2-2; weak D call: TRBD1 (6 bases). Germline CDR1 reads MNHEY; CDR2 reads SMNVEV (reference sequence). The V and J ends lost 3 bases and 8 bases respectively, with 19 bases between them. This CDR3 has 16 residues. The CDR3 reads CASSFGDSNQGGELFF. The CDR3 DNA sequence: TGTGCCAGCAGTTTTGGGGATTCTAATCAGGGGGGGGAGCTGTTTTTT.

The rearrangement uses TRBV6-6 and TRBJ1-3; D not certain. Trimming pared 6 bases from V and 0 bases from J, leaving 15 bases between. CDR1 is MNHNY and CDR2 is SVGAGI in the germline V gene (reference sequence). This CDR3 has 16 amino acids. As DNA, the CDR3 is TGTGCCAGCAGCCCCGGGGAGGAACGCTCTGGAAACACCATATATTTT. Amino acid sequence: CASSPGEERSGNTIYF.

This CDR3 is CASSEGVEKLFF. DNA for the CDR3: TGTGCCAGCAGTGAGGGGGTTGAAAAACTGTTTTTT. This chain links TRBV6-4 with TRBJ1-4; D is possibly TRBD1 (5 bases). CDR3 length equals 12 residues. V lost 3 bases to trimming and J lost 7 bases, with 6 bases between them. The V gene's germline CDR1 is MRHNA and CDR2 SNTAGT.

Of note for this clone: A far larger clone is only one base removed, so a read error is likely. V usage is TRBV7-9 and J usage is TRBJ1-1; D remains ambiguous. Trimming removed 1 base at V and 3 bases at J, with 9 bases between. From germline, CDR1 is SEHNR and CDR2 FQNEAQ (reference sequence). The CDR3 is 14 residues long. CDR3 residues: CASSLVGSHTEAFF. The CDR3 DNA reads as TGTGCCAGCAGCTTAGTGGGCAGCCACACTGAAGCTTTCTTT.

The CDR3 sequence is CATSRGNFEQFF. CDR3 DNA sequence: TGTGCCACCAGCAGAGGAAACTTTGAGCAGTTCTTC. The chain employs TRBV15 and TRBJ2-1; D is unresolved. Germline-derived CDR1 and CDR2 are LNHNV and YYDKDF (reference sequence). CDR3 length: 12 amino acids. V was pared by 1 base and J by 9 bases, with 7 bases between.

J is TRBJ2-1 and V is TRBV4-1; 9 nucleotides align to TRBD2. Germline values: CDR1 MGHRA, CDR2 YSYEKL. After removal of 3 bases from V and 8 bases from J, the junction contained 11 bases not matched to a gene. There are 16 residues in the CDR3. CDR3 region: CASSHPLAGISDEQFF. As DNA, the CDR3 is TGCGCCAGCAGCCACCCCCTAGCGGGAATTTCCGATGAGCAGTTCTTC.

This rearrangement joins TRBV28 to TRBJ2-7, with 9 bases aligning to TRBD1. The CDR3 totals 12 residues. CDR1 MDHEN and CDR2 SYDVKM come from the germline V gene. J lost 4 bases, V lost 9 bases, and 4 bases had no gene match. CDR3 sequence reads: CASRTGEYEQYF. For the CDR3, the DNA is TGTGCCAGTAGGACAGGGGAATACGAGCAGTACTTC.

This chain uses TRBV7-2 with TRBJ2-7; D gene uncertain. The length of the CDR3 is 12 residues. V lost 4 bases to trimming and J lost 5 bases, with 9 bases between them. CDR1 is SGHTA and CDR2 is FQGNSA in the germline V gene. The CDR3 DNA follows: TGTGCCAGCAGCTCTTCATCCCACGAGCAGTACTTC. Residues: CASSSSSHEQYF.

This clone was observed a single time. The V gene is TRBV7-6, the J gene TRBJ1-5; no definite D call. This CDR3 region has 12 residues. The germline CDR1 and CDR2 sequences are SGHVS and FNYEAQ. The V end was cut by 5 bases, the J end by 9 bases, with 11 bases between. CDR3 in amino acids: CASSPRLGPQHF. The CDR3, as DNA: TGTGCCAGCAGCCCCCGGTTAGGGCCCCAGCATTTT.

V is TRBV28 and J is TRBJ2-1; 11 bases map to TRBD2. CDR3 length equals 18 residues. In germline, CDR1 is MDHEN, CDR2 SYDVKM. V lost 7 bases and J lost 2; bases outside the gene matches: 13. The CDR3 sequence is CASTSSGRFSGTYNEQFF. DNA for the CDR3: TGTGCCAGCACCTCTAGCGGGAGGTTCAGTGGGACCTACAATGAGCAGTTCTTC. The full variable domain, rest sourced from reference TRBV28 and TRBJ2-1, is DVKVTQSSRYLVKRTGEKVFLECVQDMDHENMFWYRQDPGLGLRLIYFSYDVKMKEKGDIPEGYSVSREKKERFSLILESASTNQTSMYLCASTSSGRFSGTYNEQFFGPGTRLTVL.

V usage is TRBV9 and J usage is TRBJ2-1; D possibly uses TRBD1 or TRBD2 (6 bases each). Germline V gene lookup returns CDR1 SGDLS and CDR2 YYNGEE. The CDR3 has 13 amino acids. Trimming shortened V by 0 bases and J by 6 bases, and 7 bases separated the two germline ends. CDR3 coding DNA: TGTGCCAGCAGCGTAGAGGGGGGCAATGAGCAGTTCTTC. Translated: CASSVEGGNEQFF.

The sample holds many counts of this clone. CDR3: CAWAVGGATEAFF. CDR3 bases: TGTGCCTGGGCCGTCGGGGGGGCCACTGAAGCTTTCTTT. The chain recombines TRBV30 with TRBJ1-1; D possibly corresponds to TRBD1 (6 bases). The CDR3 is 13 amino acids. Germline loops: CDR1 GTSNPN, CDR2 SVGIG (reference sequence). The V end was cut by 5 bases, the J end by 4 bases, with 14 bases between.

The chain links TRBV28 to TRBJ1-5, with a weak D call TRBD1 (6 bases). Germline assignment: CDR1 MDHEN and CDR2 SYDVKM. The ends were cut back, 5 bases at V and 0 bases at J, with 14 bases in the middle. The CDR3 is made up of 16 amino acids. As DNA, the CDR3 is TGTGCCAGCAGTAGCTCGGGACAATATAGCAATCAGCCCCAGCATTTT. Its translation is CASSSSGQYSNQPQHF.

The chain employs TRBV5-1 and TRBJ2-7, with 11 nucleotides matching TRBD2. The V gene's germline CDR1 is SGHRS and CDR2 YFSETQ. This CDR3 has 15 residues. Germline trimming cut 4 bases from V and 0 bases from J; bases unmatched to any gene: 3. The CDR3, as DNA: TGCGCCAGCAGCGGTGGACTAGCGGGCTCCTACGAGCAGTACTTC. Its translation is CASSGGLAGSYEQYF.

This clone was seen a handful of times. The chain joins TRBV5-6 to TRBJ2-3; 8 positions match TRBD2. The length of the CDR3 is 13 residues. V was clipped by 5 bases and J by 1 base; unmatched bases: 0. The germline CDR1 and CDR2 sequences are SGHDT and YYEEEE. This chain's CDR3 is CASRTSGTDTQYF. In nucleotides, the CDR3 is TGTGCCAGCAGGACTAGCGGCACAGATACGCAGTATTTT.

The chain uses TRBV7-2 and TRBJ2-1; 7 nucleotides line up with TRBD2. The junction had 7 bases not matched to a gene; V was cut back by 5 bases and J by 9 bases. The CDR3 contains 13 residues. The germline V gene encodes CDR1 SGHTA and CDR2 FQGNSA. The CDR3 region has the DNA TGTGCCAGCAGCCCAGCGGGGCCCCGTGAGCAGTTCTTC. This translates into CASSPAGPREQFF.

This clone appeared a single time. As DNA, the CDR3 is TGCGCCAGCAGCTTGGGAACCCTAGCGGGAGTCTCGGCCAATGAGCAGTTCTTC. This encodes CASSLGTLAGVSANEQFF. This chain connects TRBV5-1 to TRBJ2-1, with TRBD2 matching over 10 bases. This CDR3 has 18 amino acids. Germline loops: CDR1 SGHRS, CDR2 YFSETQ. Trimming cost V 0 bases and J 6 bases; bases outside gene matches: 12.

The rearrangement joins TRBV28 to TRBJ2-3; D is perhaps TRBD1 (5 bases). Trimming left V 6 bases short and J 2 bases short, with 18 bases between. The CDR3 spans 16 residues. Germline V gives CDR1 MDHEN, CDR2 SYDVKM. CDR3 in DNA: TGTGCCAGCAGCCCGGTGGGGATGGGGCACACAGATACGCAGTATTTT. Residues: CASSPVGMGHTDTQYF.

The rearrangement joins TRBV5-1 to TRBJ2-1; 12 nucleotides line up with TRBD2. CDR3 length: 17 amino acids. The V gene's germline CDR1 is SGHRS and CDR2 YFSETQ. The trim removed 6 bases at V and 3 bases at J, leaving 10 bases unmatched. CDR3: CASTYGLAGWGYNEQFF. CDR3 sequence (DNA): TGCGCCAGCACCTACGGACTAGCGGGATGGGGCTACAATGAGCAGTTCTTC.

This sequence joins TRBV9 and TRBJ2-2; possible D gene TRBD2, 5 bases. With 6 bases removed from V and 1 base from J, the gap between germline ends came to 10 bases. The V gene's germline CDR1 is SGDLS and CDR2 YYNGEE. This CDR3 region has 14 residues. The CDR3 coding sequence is TGTGCCAGCAACGGGATGGGGAACACCGGGGAGCTGTTTTTT. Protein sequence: CASNGMGNTGELFF.

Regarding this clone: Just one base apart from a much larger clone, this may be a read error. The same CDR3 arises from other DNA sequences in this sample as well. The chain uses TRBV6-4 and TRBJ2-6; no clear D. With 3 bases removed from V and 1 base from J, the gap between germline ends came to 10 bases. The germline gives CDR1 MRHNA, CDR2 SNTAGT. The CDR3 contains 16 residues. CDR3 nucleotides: TGTGCCAGCAGTGATGATGGGGTTTCTGGGGCCAACGTCCTGACTTTC. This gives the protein CASSDDGVSGANVLTF.

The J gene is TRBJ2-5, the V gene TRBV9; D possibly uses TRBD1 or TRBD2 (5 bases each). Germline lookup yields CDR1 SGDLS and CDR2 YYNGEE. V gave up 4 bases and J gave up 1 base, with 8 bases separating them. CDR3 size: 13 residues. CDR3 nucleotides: TGTGCCAGCAGCTCCGGGACCCAAGAGACCCAGTACTTC. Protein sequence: CASSSGTQETQYF. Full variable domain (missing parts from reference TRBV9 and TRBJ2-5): DSGVTQTPKHLITATGQRVTLRCSPRSGDLSVYWYQQSLDQGLQFLIQYYNGEERAKGNILERFSAQQFPDLHSELNLSSLELGDSALYFCASSSGTQETQYFGPGTRLLVL.

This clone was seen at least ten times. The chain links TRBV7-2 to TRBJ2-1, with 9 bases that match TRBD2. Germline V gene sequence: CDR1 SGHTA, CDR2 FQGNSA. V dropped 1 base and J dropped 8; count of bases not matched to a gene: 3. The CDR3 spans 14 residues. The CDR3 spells CASSLVAGVYEQFF. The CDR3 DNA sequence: TGTGCCAGCAGCTTAGTAGCGGGAGTCTATGAGCAGTTCTTC.